The clone carrying this T cell receptor beta chain appeared once. The antigen remains unidentified. Use of 60 Vbeta and 13 Jbeta primers characterized the PCR. Profiling relied on immunoSEQ multiplex PCR, and the TCRdb table lists in-frame clones only, not all of them. The sample lists 110,000 to 150,000 clones, 70% occurring once. This CDR3 spans 16 amino acids. Germline V gene lookup returns CDR1 MDHEN and CDR2 SYDVKM. V was trimmed by 7 bases and J by 6 bases, leaving 22 bases between them. The sample originates from a study of cytomegalovirus exposure and HLA in healthy donors. The study's findings and limits: In an earlier analysis, most TCR beta V segments were productive about 87% or about 30% of the time. By HLA locus, TCR association rates varied in a later analysis, with DRB1 showing the most and HLA-C the fewest. Association with HLA alleles at 0.05 false discovery rate was found for around 17,000 TCR beta sequences in a later analysis.

Sample: PBMCs. The TCR was taken from a woman aged 55-69 years in good health and CMV-seropositive. The chain employs TRBV28 and TRBJ1-5; D is unresolved. The CDR3: CASMRLGQHGTQPQHF. CDR3 DNA: TGTGCCAGCATGAGGTTGGGTCAGCACGGAACTCAGCCCCAGCATTTT.